This T cell receptor (beta chain) was observed in a study of blood T cell repertoires in COVID-19 (dated by TCRdb to 2019 to 2021). Study-level background: Samples covering the acute and convalescent phases of COVID-19 were provided by collaborators in the United States, Italy and Spain. The material from the prospective study consisted of cDNA or gDNA derived from T cells, B-cell-depleted T cells, or PBMCs. The dataset comprised deeply sampled blood TCRbeta repertoires from subjects exposed to, actively infected with, or recovered from COVID-19. The repertoires were released in a freely available public database intended as a resource for research on the immune response to SARS-CoV-2. The samples were drawn from two sources: the first 160 participants of the ongoing ImmuneRACE study, and 1,000 to 1,500 subjects contributed by 6 global collaborators. A de-identified subject ID, COVID-19 status, age in years and sex were almost always included in the sample metadata. Where HLA class I and class II types were available, the types were taken from metadata supplied by the sample provider, not from assay-based typing. General findings and caveats noted by the study authors: Clinical and demographic metadata were provided uncurated, with the amount varying by source and participant.

In the prospective study, participants were roughly 18 to 95 years old, resided in about 25 geographic areas of the United States, and were enrolled through a virtual design. Cohort assignment in the prospective study relied on participant-reported clinical history from a screening survey and a study questionnaire. In the prospective study, whole blood, serum and a nasopharyngeal or oropharyngeal swab were collected from each participant by mobile phlebotomists. Participants in the prospective study had the option to provide additional blood draws and questionnaires over a 2-month period. Prospective study blood samples were shipped either frozen or at room temperature before DNA extraction. Turning to this clone: The antigen this receptor binds is unknown. No base quality values were provided; no much bigger clone lies one nucleotide off.

The immunoSEQ Assay, a bias-controlled multiplex PCR, was used to amplify TCRbeta CDR3 regions from genomic DNA. Per the original workflow: Within the assay, amplification of reference gene primers was used to estimate how many nucleated cells each sample contained. To quantify the absolute abundance of each unique TCRbeta CDR3 rearrangement, sequence reads were collapsed and filtered. For each sample, productive Simpson clonality was calculated as the square root of Simpson's diversity index across productive rearrangements. TCRdb stores this immuneACCESS table with in-frame sequences only. Part of the clones is absent; in the studies checked, under half of the shortfall reflects unresolved V genes, and no reason is known for the rest. From that table come the V and J calls and clone size; the DNA was used to work out D and trimming. The sample contains some 190,000 clones, roughly 86% of them found a single time. About 6% of the sample is taken by the ten largest.

Trimming takes 3 bases from V and 0 bases from J, and the germline ends sit 18 bases apart. Inclusive of the bounding cysteine and phenylalanine, the CDR3 is 17 residues long. CDR3 DNA only is kept here, 51 bases in frame from base 1. In the germline V gene, CDR1 corresponds to MDHEN and CDR2 to SYDVKM. This sequence was found in a man aged 40-49 years with acute COVID-19. Sequencing used PBMCs or T cells enriched from blood (not recorded which). The rearrangement joined TRBV28 to TRBJ2-7, and TRBD2 may be the D gene, going by 6 matching bases. The DNA sequence follows: TGTGCCAGCAGTTTGGATATCGGAGGGGCCAGCTCCTACGAGCAGTACTTC. This gives the protein CASSLDIGGASSYEQYF.